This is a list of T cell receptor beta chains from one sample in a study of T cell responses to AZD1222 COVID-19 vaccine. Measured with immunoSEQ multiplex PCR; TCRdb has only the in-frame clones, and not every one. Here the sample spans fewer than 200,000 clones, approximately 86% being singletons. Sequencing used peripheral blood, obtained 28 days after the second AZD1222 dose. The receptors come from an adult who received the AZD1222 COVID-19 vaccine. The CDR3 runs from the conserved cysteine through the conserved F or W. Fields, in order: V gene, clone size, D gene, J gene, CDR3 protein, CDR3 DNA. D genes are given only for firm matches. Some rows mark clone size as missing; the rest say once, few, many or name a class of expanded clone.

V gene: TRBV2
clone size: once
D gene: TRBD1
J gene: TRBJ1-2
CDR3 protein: CASSRDRGSVGYTF
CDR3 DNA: TGTGCCAGCAGTCGGGACAGGGGATCGGTCGGCTACACCTTC

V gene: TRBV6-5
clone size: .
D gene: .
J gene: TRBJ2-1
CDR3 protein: CASRERAVWNEQFF
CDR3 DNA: TGTGCCAGCAGGGAGCGGGCGGTGTGGAATGAGCAGTTCTTC

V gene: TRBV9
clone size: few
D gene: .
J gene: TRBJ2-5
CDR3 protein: CASSVGGPQETQYF
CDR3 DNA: TGTGCCAGCAGCGTCGGTGGACCCCAAGAGACCCAGTACTTC

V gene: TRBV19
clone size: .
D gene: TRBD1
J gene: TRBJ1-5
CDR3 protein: CASTSGGVVQPQHF
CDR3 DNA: TGTGCCAGTACCTCAGGGGGGGTTGTGCAGCCCCAGCATTTT

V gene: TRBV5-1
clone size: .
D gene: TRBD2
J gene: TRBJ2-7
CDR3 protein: CASSLTSGSTYEQYF
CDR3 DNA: TGCGCCAGCAGCTTGACTAGCGGGAGTACCTACGAGCAGTACTTC

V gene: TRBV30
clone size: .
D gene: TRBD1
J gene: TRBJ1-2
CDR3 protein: CAWSSGTGTYGYTF
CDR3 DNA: TGTGCCTGGAGTTCAGGGACAGGGACCTATGGCTACACCTTC

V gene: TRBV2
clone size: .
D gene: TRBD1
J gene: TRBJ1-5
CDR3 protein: CASSGQGGQPQHF
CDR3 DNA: TGTGCCAGCAGTGGACAGGGGGGTCAGCCCCAGCATTTT

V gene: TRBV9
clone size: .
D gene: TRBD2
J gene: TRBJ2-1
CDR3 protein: CASSAGGGLARNEQFF
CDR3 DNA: TGTGCCAGCAGCGCCGGGGGAGGACTAGCGCGAAATGAGCAGTTCTTC

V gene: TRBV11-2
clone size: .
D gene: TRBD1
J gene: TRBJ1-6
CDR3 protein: CASSLRTGGDSYNSPLHF
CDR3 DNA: TGTGCCAGCAGCCTCCGGACAGGGGGTGACTCCTATAATTCACCCCTCCACTTT

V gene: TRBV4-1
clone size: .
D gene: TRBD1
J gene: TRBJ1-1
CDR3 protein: CASSQAITQGVTEAFF
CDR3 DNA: TGCGCCAGCAGCCAAGCAATAACCCAGGGGGTTACTGAAGCTTTCTTT

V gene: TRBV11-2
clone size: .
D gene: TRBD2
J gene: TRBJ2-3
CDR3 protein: CASSDRTSGTSDTQYF
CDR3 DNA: TGTGCCAGCAGCGATAGGACTAGCGGGACCTCAGATACGCAGTATTTT

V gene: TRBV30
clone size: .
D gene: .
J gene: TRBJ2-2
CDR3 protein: CAWRGHRDTGELFF
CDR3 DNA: TGTGCCTGGAGGGGTCACAGAGACACCGGGGAGCTGTTTTTT

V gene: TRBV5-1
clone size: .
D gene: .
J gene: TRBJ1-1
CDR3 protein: CASSLPRVDTEAFF
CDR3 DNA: TGCGCCAGCAGCTTGCCCAGGGTGGACACTGAAGCTTTCTTT

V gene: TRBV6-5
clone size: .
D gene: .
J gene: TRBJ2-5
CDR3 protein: CASSPMWGAQETQYF
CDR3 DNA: TGTGCCAGCAGTCCCATGTGGGGAGCCCAAGAGACCCAGTACTTC

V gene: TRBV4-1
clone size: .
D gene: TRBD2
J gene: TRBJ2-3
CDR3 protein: CASSQILAGGSDTQYF
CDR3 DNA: TGCGCCAGCAGCCAGATACTAGCGGGGGGGTCAGATACGCAGTATTTT

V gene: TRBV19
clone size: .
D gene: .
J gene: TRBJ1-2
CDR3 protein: CASRVGNYGYTF
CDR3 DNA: TGTGCCAGTAGGGTAGGGAACTATGGCTACACCTTC

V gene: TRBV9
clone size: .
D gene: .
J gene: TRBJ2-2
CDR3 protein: CASSVAQGGTGELFF
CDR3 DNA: TGTGCCAGCAGCGTCGCACAGGGGGGGACCGGGGAGCTGTTTTTT

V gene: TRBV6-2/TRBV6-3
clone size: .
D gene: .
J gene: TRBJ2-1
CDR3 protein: CASSYVGGQFF
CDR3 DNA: TGTGCCAGCAGTTACGTGGGGGGACAGTTCTTC

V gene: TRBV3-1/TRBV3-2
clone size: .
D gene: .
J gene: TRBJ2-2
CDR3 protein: CASRTGANTGELFF
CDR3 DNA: TGTGCCAGCAGGACCGGGGCGAACACCGGGGAGCTGTTTTTT

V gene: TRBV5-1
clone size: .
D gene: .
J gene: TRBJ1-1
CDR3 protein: CASNFPGTEAFF
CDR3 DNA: TGCGCCAGCAACTTTCCGGGAACTGAAGCTTTCTTT

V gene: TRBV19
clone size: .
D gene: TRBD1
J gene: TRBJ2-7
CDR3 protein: CASSVDRGSYEQYF
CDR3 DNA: TGTGCCAGTAGTGTCGACAGGGGTTCCTACGAGCAGTACTTC

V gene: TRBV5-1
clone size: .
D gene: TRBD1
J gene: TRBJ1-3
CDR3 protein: CASSLTHRGPGNTIYF
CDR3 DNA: TGCGCCAGCAGCTTGACCCACAGGGGACCTGGAAACACCATATATTTT

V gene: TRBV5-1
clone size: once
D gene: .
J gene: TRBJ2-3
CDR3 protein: CASSFAAERTTDTQYF
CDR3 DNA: TGCGCCAGCAGCTTTGCAGCGGAGCGGACCACAGATACGCAGTATTTT

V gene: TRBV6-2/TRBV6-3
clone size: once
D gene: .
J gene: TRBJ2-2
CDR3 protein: CASSYTTGPSGGELFF
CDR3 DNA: TGTGCCAGCAGTTACACGACGGGACCCTCAGGAGGGGAGCTGTTTTTT

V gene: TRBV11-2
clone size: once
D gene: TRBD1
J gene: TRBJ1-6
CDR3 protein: CASSDRTGSRSPLHF
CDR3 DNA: TGTGCCAGCAGCGATCGGACAGGGTCGCGCTCACCCCTCCACTTT

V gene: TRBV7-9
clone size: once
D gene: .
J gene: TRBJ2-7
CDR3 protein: CASRDTTASYEQYF
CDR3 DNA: TGTGCCAGCAGAGATACGACGGCCTCCTACGAGCAGTACTTC

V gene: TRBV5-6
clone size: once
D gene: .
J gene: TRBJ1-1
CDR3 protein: CASSLTGEAFF
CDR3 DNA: TGTGCCAGCAGCTTGACAGGGGAAGCTTTCTTT

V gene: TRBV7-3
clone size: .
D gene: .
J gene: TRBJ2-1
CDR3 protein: CASSVGGAGANEQFF
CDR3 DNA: TGTGCCAGCAGCGTGGGGGGCGCAGGTGCCAATGAGCAGTTCTTC

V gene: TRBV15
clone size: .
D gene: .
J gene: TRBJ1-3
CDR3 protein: CATSRDLASGNTIYF
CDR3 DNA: TGTGCCACCAGCAGAGATTTGGCCTCTGGAAACACCATATATTTT

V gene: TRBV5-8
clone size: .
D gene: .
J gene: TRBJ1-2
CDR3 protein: CAWVPLGGYTF
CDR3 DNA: TGTGCCTGGGTGCCATTAGGAGGCTACACCTTC

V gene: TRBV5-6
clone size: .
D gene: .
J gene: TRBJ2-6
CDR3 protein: CASSLWASGANVLTF
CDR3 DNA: TGTGCCAGCAGCTTGTGGGCCTCTGGGGCCAACGTCCTGACTTTC

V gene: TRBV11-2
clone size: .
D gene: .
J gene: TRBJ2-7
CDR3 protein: CASSSPSRAYYEQYF
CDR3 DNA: TGTGCCAGCAGTTCTCCGTCTCGGGCCTACTACGAGCAGTACTTC

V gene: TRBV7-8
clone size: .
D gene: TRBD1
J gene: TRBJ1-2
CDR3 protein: CASSPAPGTGAYGYTF
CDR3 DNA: TGTGCCAGCAGCCCAGCTCCCGGGACAGGGGCATATGGCTACACCTTC

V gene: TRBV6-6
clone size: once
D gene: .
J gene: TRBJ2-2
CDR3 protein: CASSDDGGYTGELFF
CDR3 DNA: TGTGCCAGCAGTGACGACGGGGGCTACACCGGGGAGCTGTTTTTT

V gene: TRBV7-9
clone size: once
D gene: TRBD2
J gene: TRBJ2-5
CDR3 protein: CASSLIGLARFQETQYF
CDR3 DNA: TGTGCCAGCAGCTTAATCGGACTAGCGAGGTTTCAAGAGACCCAGTACTTC

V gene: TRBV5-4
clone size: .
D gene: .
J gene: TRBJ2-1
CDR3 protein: CASSLDNEQFF
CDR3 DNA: TGTGCCAGCAGCTTGGACAATGAGCAGTTCTTC

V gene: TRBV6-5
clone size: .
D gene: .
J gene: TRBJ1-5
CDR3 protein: CASSYSRREQPQHF
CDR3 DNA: TGTGCCAGCAGTTACTCGAGGCGGGAGCAGCCCCAGCATTTT

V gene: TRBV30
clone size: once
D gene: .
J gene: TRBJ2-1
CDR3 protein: CAWWSNSGTLQFF
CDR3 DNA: TGTGCCTGGTGGAGCAACTCCGGGACCCTGCAGTTCTTC

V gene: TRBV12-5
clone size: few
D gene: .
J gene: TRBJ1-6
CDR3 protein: CASGLGASYNSPLHF
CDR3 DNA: TGTGCTAGTGGTTTGGGGGCATCCTATAATTCACCCCTCCACTTT

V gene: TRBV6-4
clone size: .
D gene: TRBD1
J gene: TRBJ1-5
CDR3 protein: CASSNRGLGNQPQHF
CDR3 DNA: TGTGCCAGCAGTAACAGGGGATTGGGCAATCAGCCCCAGCATTTT

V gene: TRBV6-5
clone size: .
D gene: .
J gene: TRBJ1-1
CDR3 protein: CASSYLTTGAEAFF
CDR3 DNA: TGTGCCAGCAGTTACCTCACGACAGGTGCTGAAGCTTTCTTT

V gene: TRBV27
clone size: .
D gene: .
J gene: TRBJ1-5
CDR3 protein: CASSPFRGGGNQPQHF
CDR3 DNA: TGTGCCAGCAGCCCATTCCGGGGGGGAGGCAATCAGCCCCAGCATTTT

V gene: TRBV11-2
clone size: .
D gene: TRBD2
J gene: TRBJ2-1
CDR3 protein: CASSGGVRSEQFF
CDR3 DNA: TGTGCCAGCTCCGGGGGGGTAAGGTCTGAGCAGTTCTTC

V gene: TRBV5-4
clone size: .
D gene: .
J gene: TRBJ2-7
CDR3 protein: CASSLGMGGPLSEQYF
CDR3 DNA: TGTGCCAGCAGCTTGGGGATGGGGGGCCCTTTGAGCGAGCAGTACTTC

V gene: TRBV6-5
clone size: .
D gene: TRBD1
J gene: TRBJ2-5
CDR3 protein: CASKGATVQETQYF
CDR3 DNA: TGTGCCAGCAAGGGGGCGACAGTTCAAGAGACCCAGTACTTC

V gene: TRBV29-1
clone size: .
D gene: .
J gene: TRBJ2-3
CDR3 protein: CSVDVGGQGDTQYF
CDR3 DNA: TGCAGCGTTGATGTGGGGGGGCAGGGAGATACGCAGTATTTT

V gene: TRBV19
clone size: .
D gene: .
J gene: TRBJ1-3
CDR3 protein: CASSMGVRSSGNTIYF
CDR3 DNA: TGTGCCAGTAGTATGGGGGTCCGGAGCTCTGGAAACACCATATATTTT

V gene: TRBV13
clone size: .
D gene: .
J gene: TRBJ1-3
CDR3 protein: CASSLWESGNTIYF
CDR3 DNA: TGTGCCAGCAGCTTATGGGAGTCTGGAAACACCATATATTTT

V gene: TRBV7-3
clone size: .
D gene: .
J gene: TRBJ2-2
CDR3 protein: CASSFGETGELFF
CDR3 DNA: TGTGCCAGCAGCTTCGGGGAAACCGGGGAGCTGTTTTTT

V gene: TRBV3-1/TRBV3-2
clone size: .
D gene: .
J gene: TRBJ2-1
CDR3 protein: CASSRDYNEQFF
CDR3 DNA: TGTGCCAGCAGCCGGGACTACAATGAGCAGTTCTTC

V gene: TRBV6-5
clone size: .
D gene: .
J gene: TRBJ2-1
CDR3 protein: CASRGGGGAYNEQFF
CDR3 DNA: TGTGCCAGCAGAGGGGGCGGGGGAGCCTACAATGAGCAGTTCTTC

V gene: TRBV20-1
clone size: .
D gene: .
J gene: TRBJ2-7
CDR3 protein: CSARSPYEQYF
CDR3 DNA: TGCAGTGCTAGATCCCCCTACGAGCAGTACTTC

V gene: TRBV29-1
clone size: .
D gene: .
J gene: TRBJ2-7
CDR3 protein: CSAIGTFYEQYF
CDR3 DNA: TGCAGCGCCATAGGGACATTCTACGAGCAGTACTTC

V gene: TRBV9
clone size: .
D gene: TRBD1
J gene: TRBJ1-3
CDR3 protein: CASSFRQGASSGNTIYF
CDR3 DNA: TGTGCCAGCAGCTTCCGACAGGGGGCTAGCTCTGGAAACACCATATATTTT

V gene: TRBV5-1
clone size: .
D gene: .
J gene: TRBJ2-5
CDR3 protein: CASSLSIGEGQETQYF
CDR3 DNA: TGCGCCAGCAGCTTATCCATCGGGGAAGGCCAAGAGACCCAGTACTTC